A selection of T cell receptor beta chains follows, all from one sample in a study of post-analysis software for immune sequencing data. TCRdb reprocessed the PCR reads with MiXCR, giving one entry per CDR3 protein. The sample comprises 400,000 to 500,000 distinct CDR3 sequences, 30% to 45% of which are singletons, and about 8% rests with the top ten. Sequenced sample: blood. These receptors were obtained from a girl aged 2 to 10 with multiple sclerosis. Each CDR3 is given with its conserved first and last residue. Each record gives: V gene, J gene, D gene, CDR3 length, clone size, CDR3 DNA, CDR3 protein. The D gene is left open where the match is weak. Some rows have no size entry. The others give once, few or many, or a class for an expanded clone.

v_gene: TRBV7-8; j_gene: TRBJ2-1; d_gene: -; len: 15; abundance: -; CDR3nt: TGTGCCAGCAGCTTAGTCGGGAAATTCTACAATGAGCAGTTCTTC; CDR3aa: CASSLVGKFYNEQFF
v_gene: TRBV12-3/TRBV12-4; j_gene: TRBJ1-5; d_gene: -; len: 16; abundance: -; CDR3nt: TGTGCCAGCAGAAAAGGTGGCCATGGGAACAATCAGCCCCAGCATTTT; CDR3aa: CASRKGGHGNNQPQHF
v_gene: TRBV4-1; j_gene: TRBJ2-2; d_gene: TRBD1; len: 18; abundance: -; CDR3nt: TGCGCCAGCAGCACCCACCGGACAGGGTTAATTGGGACCGGGGAGCTGTTTTTT; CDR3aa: CASSTHRTGLIGTGELFF
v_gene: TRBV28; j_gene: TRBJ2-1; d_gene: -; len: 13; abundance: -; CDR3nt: TGTGCCAGCAGTAATCACAAGGGTTATGAGCAGTTCTTC; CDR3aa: CASSNHKGYEQFF
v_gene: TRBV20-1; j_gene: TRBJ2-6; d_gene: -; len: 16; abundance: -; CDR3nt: TGCAGTGCTAGAGAAGGACTCACCTCTGGGGCCAACGTCCTGACTTTC; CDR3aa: CSAREGLTSGANVLTF
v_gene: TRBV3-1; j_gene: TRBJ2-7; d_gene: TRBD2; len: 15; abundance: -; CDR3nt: TGTGCCAGCAGCCAACAACTAGCGGGGTCCTACGAGCAGTACTTC; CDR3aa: CASSQQLAGSYEQYF
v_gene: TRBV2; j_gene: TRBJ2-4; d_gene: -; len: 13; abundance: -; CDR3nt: TGTGCCAGCAGTGAAATAGCCAAAAACATTCAGTACTTC; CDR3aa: CASSEIAKNIQYF
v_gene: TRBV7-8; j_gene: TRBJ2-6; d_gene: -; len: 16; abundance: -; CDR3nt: TGTGCCAGCAGCTTAGACGGGGGGCTTGGGGCCAACGTCCTGACTTTC; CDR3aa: CASSLDGGLGANVLTF
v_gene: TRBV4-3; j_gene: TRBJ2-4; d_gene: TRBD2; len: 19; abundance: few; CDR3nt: TGCGCCAGCAGCCAAGAACGGCAAGCGGGAGATCCGGGAAAAAACATTCAGTACTTC; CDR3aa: CASSQERQAGDPGKNIQYF
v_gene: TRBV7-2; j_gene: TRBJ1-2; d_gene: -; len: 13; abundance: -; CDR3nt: TGTGCCAGCAGCTTAGTAGTGGGGGATGGCTACACCTTC; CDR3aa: CASSLVVGDGYTF
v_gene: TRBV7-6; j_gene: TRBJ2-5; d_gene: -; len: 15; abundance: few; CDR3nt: TGTGCCAGCAGCTTAGTTAGGGACACACAAGAGACCCAGTACTTC; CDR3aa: CASSLVRDTQETQYF
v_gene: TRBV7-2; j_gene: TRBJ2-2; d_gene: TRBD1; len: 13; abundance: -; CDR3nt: TGTGCCAGCAGCTTGACAGGGGGCTGGGAGCTGTTTTTT; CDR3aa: CASSLTGGWELFF
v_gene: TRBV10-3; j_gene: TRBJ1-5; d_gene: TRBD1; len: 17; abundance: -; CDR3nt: TGTGCCATCAGTGAGGCGGACAGGGGGCGACCCAATCAGCCCCAGCATTTT; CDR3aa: CAISEADRGRPNQPQHF
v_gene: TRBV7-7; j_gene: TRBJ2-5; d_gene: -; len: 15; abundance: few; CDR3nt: TGTGCTAGCAGCTTACGGCGGGCCGACCAAGAGACCCAGTACTTC; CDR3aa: CASSLRRADQETQYF
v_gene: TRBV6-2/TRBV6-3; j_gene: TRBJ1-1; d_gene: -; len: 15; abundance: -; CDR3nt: TGTGCCAGCAACCCACAGGGTTACCAGGTCACTGAAGCTTTCTTT; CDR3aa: CASNPQGYQVTEAFF
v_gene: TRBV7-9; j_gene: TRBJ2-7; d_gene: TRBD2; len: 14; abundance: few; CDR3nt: TGTGCCAGCAGCTCGATAGCGGGGGGGCTCGAGCAGTACTTC; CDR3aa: CASSSIAGGLEQYF
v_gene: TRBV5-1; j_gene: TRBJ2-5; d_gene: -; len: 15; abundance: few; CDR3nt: TGCGACAGCAGCTCTGTAGCTGGTGGGGAAGAGACCCAGTACTTC; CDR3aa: CDSSSVAGGEETQYF
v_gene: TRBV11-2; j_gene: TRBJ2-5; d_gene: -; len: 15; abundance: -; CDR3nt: TGTGCCAGCAGCTTAGAACCGGGTTCAAAAGAGACCCAGTACTTC; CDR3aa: CASSLEPGSKETQYF
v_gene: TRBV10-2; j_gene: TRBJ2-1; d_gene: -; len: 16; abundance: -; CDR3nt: TGCGCCAGCAGTGAGTATACAGGCATACCTAACAATGAGCAGTTCTTC; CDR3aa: CASSEYTGIPNNEQFF
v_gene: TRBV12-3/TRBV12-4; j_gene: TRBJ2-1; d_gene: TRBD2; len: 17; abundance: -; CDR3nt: TGTGCCAGCAGTCAGGACCCGGGGAGCGGGGGACGCAATGAGCAGTTCTTC; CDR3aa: CASSQDPGSGGRNEQFF
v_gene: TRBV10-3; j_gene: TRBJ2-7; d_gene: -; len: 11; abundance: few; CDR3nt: TGTGCCATCAGTACAGGGAACGAGCAGTACTTC; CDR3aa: CAISTGNEQYF
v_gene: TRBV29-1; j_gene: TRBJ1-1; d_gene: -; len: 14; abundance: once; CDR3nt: TGCAGCGCCAACGGGGTGTGGGGGAACACTGAAGCTTTCTTT; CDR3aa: CSANGVWGNTEAFF
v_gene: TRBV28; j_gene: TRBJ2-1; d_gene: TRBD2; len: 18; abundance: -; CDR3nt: TGTGCCAGCAGCGTAGATGGGGGCGGGGGGCCCTCCTACAATGAGCAGTTCTTC; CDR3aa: CASSVDGGGGPSYNEQFF
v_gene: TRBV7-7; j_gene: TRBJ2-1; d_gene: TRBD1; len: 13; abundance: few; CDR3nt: TGTGCTAGCGGACAGGGAAGGTACAATGAGCAGTTCTTC; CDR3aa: CASGQGRYNEQFF
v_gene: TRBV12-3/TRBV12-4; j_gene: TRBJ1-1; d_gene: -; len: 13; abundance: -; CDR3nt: TGTGCCAGCACCCGGACAGCTAACACTGAAGCTTTCTTT; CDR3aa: CASTRTANTEAFF
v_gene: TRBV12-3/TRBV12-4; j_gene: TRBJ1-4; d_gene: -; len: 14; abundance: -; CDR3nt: TGTGCCAGCAGCCCGCCGAACAGGGAGGAAAAACTGTTTTTT; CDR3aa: CASSPPNREEKLFF
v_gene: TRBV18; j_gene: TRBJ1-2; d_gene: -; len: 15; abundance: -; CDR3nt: TGTGCCAGCTCACCACCCCGGGCAGGGAAGTATGGCTACACCTTC; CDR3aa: CASSPPRAGKYGYTF
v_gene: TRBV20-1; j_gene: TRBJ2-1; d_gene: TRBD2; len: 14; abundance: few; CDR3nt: TGCAGTGCTAGTCGACTAGCGGGAAATAATGAGCAGTTCTTC; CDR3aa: CSASRLAGNNEQFF
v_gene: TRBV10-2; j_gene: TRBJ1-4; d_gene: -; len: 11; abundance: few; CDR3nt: TGCGCCAGCACCTCTAATGAAAAACTGTTTTTT; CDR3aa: CASTSNEKLFF
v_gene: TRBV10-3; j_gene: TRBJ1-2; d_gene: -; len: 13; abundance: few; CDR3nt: TGTGCCATCAGTGACCTACAGATTATCGGCTACACCTTC; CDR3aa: CAISDLQIIGYTF
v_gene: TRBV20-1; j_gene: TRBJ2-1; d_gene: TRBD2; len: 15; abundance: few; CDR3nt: TGCAGTGCTAGCTTCAGGCTAGCGGGAATCAATGAGCAGTTCTTC; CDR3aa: CSASFRLAGINEQFF
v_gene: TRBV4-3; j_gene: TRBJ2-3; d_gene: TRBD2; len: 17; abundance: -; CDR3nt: TGCGCCAGCAGCCACCGAACAGGGACTAGGAAGACAGATACGCAGTATTTT; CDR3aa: CASSHRTGTRKTDTQYF
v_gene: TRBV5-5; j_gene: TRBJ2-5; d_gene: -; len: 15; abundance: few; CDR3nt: TGTGCCAGCAGCCCAGACATGTGGTACCAAGAGACCCAGTACTTC; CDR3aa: CASSPDMWYQETQYF